A selection of T cell receptor beta chains follows, all from one sample in a study of control samples from healthy donors and cancer patients. TCRdb keeps only in-frame clones here, not all; method: immunoSEQ multiplex PCR. The sample shows 65,000 to 95,000 clones, approximately 89% of them seen only once. Sequencing was performed on blood. Receptor source: a man in his fifties in good health. Each CDR3 is given with its conserved first and last residue. The D gene is left open where the match is weak. Clone sizes are given selectively: once, few, many, or a class where the clone is expanded.

v_gene	abundance	j_gene	d_gene	CDR3aa	CDR3nt
TRBV7-6	.	TRBJ2-3	TRBD2	CASSPRTSGGSDTQYF	TGTGCCAGCAGCCCCAGGACTAGCGGGGGATCAGATACGCAGTATTTT
TRBV6-5	.	TRBJ1-5	.	CASSYSSGRNQPQHF	TGTGCCAGCAGTTACTCCTCCGGGCGGAATCAGCCCCAGCATTTT
TRBV6-5	.	TRBJ1-4	.	CASREQQTNEKLFF	TGTGCCAGCAGAGAGCAACAAACTAATGAAAAACTGTTTTTT
TRBV30	.	TRBJ1-3	.	CAWKGVRGSGGTIYF	TGTGCCTGGAAGGGTGTCAGGGGCAGCGGGGGCACCATATATTTT
TRBV12-3/TRBV12-4	.	TRBJ1-4	.	CASRHNEKLFF	TGTGCCAGCAGACATAATGAAAAACTGTTTTTT
TRBV12-3/TRBV12-4	.	TRBJ2-4	.	CASTRGSGNIQYF	TGTGCCAGCACCCGAGGTAGTGGAAACATTCAGTACTTC
TRBV7-9	.	TRBJ1-3	.	CASSSSWGGGSGNTIYF	TGTGCCAGCAGCTCCTCATGGGGGGGCGGCTCTGGAAACACCATATATTTT
TRBV19	.	TRBJ1-1	.	CASSIGSGASTEAFF	TGTGCCAGTAGTATAGGGTCAGGGGCGAGCACTGAAGCTTTCTTT
TRBV3-1/TRBV3-2	.	TRBJ2-5	.	CASSQDRSQFHF	TGTGCCAGCAGCCAAGATAGGAGTCAATTCCACTTC
TRBV7-2	.	TRBJ1-2	TRBD1	CASSVRDRGYTF	TGTGCCAGCAGCGTCCGGGACAGGGGCTACACCTTC
TRBV19	.	TRBJ2-7	TRBD2	CASSIKRSGGAYEQYF	TGTGCCAGTAGTATAAAAAGGAGCGGGGGGGCCTACGAGCAGTACTTC
TRBV19	.	TRBJ2-3	TRBD2	CASSIDLAGGSGGPSTDTQYF	TGTGCCAGTAGTATAGATCTGGCTGGGGGTAGCGGGGGGCCAAGCACAGATACGCAGTATTTT
TRBV4-1	.	TRBJ2-2	TRBD2	CASSFSGAANTGELFF	TGCGCCAGCAGCTTTAGCGGGGCAGCGAACACCGGGGAGCTGTTTTTT
TRBV25-1	.	TRBJ2-7	.	CATRGRGSDEQYF	TGTGCCACCCGCGGGCGGGGTTCCGACGAGCAGTACTTC
TRBV29-1	once	TRBJ1-2	TRBD1	CSEEPGQGLIYGYTF	TGCAGCGAGGAGCCGGGACAGGGATTAATCTATGGCTACACCTTC
TRBV7-6	.	TRBJ2-3	TRBD2	CASSSRSGGDTQYF	TGTGCCAGCAGCTCTCGAAGCGGGGGGGATACGCAGTATTTT
TRBV24-1	.	TRBJ2-5	.	CATSDLWAQGGEETQYF	TGTGCCACCAGTGATTTGTGGGCCCAGGGGGGAGAAGAGACCCAGTACTTC
TRBV6-5	once	TRBJ1-5	TRBD1	CASSSGTANDQPQHF	TGTGCCAGCAGTTCCGGGACAGCTAATGATCAGCCCCAGCATTTT
TRBV6-1	.	TRBJ1-5	.	CASSEAWDGNQPQHF	TGTGCCAGCAGTGAAGCCTGGGATGGCAATCAGCCCCAGCATTTT
TRBV30	.	TRBJ1-5	.	CAWSEVLGYQPQHF	TGTGCCTGGAGTGAAGTCCTCGGCTATCAGCCCCAGCATTTT
TRBV7-9	.	TRBJ2-7	.	CASSLDSTYYEQYF	TGTGCCAGCAGCTTAGATTCGACTTACTACGAGCAGTACTTC
TRBV10-3	.	TRBJ2-5	.	CAIKEYNQETQYF	TGTGCCATCAAAGAATATAACCAAGAGACCCAGTACTTC
TRBV2	.	TRBJ2-7	.	CASTGGYEQYF	TGTGCCAGCACCGGGGGCTACGAGCAGTACTTC
TRBV4-2	.	TRBJ2-7	TRBD1	CASSQEGAGGIYEQYF	TGTGCCAGCAGCCAAGAGGGGGCAGGGGGCATCTACGAGCAGTACTTC
TRBV6-6	.	TRBJ1-1	TRBD1	CASSYQGVGNTEAFF	TGTGCCAGCAGTTACCAGGGGGTAGGGAACACTGAAGCTTTCTTT
TRBV11-2	.	TRBJ1-2	TRBD1	CASSFPGQGGYGYTF	TGTGCCAGCAGCTTTCCGGGACAGGGGGGATATGGCTACACCTTC
TRBV10-3	.	TRBJ1-6	TRBD1	CAIRVTNGTGNSPLHF	TGTGCCATCAGGGTAACGAACGGGACAGGAAATTCACCCCTCCACTTT
TRBV7-2	.	TRBJ1-5	.	CASSLGARVSNQPQHF	TGTGCCAGCAGCTTAGGGGCGAGGGTTAGCAATCAGCCCCAGCATTTT
TRBV5-1	.	TRBJ2-2	TRBD1	CASSSGQANTGELFF	TGCGCCAGCAGCTCGGGACAGGCGAACACCGGGGAGCTGTTTTTT
TRBV3-1/TRBV3-2	.	TRBJ2-7	TRBD2	CASSPRTSGGSYEQYF	TGTGCCAGCAGCCCCCGGACTAGCGGGGGCTCGTACGAGCAGTACTTC
TRBV25-1	.	TRBJ2-7	TRBD2	CAPGGAGPYEQYF	TGTGCCCCGGGGGGGGCAGGACCCTACGAGCAGTACTTC
TRBV5-4	.	TRBJ1-2	.	CASSLSGVGYTF	TGTGCCAGCAGCCTTTCAGGGGTCGGCTACACCTTC
TRBV24-1	.	TRBJ1-5	.	CATSDSESGQGDYQPQHF	TGTGCCACCAGTGATTCGGAATCGGGTCAGGGAGATTATCAGCCCCAGCATTTT
TRBV30	once	TRBJ2-7	TRBD2	CAWSGLAGGYEQYF	TGTGCCTGGAGTGGATTAGCGGGGGGGTACGAGCAGTACTTC